This is a list of T cell receptor beta chains from one sample in a study of shared clonotypes between healthy human individuals. Only in-frame clones appear in the TCRdb table, and some are missing; sequencing was by immunoSEQ multiplex PCR. Among about 1 million clones, around 74% were seen once, and the ten largest hold approximately 1.5%. Input material: memory CD4+ T cells sorted from blood. Receptors were obtained from a man younger than 30 in good health. Each CDR3 is given with its conserved first and last residue. A D gene is named only where the DNA matches it firmly. The listing skips clone size in some rows; elsewhere it reads once, few, many or a size class.

. | few | TRBJ1-1 | TRBV15 | TGTGCCACCAGCAGAGATCGGTGGAACACTGAAGCTTTCTTT | CATSRDRWNTEAFF
. | few | TRBJ1-1 | TRBV30 | TGTGCCTGGAGTGTAAGGGGCCCCACTGAAGCTTTCTTT | CAWSVRGPTEAFF
TRBD1 | . | TRBJ1-5 | TRBV28 | TGTGCCAGCAGCTATGACAGGGGGGGACAGCCCCAGCATTTT | CASSYDRGGQPQHF
. | many | TRBJ1-5 | TRBV19 | TGTGCCAGTAGTATAGGGGCGGATAGCAATCAGCCCCAGCATTTT | CASSIGADSNQPQHF
. | . | TRBJ1-1 | TRBV4-2 | TGTGCCAGCAGCCCGTCCGGGGCCGATGGGACTGAAGCTTTCTTT | CASSPSGADGTEAFF
. | . | TRBJ2-1 | TRBV12-5 | TGTGCTAGTGGTCCCCAAGAAGTGGACGGGAGAGGACGAAATGAGCAGTTCTTC | CASGPQEVDGRGRNEQFF
. | . | TRBJ1-1 | TRBV29-1 | TGCAGCGTCCAAAAGGGGGGAGTCACTGAAGCTTTCTTT | CSVQKGGVTEAFF
. | . | TRBJ1-1 | TRBV29-1 | TGCAGCGCCGCAGGGGTCAGAGATAACACTGAAGCTTTCTTT | CSAAGVRDNTEAFF
. | . | TRBJ2-7 | TRBV28 | TGTGCCAGCAGAGGGGGGCCAAAGGGGAACGAGCAGTACTTC | CASRGGPKGNEQYF
. | once | TRBJ1-6 | TRBV19 | TGTGCCAGTAGTCAAAGGGAGCCAAATTCACCCCTCCACTTT | CASSQREPNSPLHF
. | . | TRBJ2-5 | TRBV7-9 | TGTGCCAGCAGCTTAGCGGGAGCAGCGGAGTACTTC | CASSLAGAAEYF
. | . | TRBJ2-7 | TRBV7-6 | TGTGCCAGCAGCTTCCCCTCTTCGGGGGAGCAGTACTTC | CASSFPSSGEQYF
. | . | TRBJ1-6 | TRBV2 | TGTGCCAGCAGTGAAACGAATTCACCCCTCCACTTT | CASSETNSPLHF
. | once | TRBJ2-7 | TRBV5-1 | TGCGCCAGCAGCAGCCCTCAGGGCTACGAGCAGTACTTC | CASSSPQGYEQYF
. | few | TRBJ2-3 | TRBV30 | TGTGCCTGGGCGTGGGCTCTTAGAAATGTCACAGATACGCAGTATTTT | CAWAWALRNVTDTQYF
TRBD1 | . | TRBJ1-1 | TRBV12-5 | TGTGCTAGTGGCCGCGGACAGGGGAACACTGAAGCTTTCTTT | CASGRGQGNTEAFF
. | . | TRBJ2-2 | TRBV5-1 | TGCGCCAGCAGTAAAGCGCCGATCCCCGGGGAGCTGTTTTTT | CASSKAPIPGELFF
. | . | TRBJ2-5 | TRBV4-1 | TGCGCCAGCAGCCAAGTTATTGTTCGGAGACCCCAGTACTTC | CASSQVIVRRPQYF
TRBD1 | . | TRBJ1-1 | TRBV5-3 | TGTGCCAGAAGCTTGGGTAGACGACAGGGTGTGAACACTGAAGCTTTCTTT | CARSLGRRQGVNTEAFF
TRBD2 | once | TRBJ2-7 | TRBV19 | TGTGCCAGTACCCCGACTAGCGGAGTAGGCTACGAGCAGTACTTC | CASTPTSGVGYEQYF
TRBD1 | . | TRBJ1-2 | TRBV28 | TGTGCCAGCAGTTTAGGGCTACAGGGGGTTTCTATTCGCTACACCTTC | CASSLGLQGVSIRYTF
. | . | TRBJ2-7 | TRBV30 | TGTGCCTGGCACTCGCAGGGTATATTAAACGAGCAGTACTTC | CAWHSQGILNEQYF
. | . | TRBJ1-1 | TRBV4-1 | TGCGCCAGCAGCCAAAGGGCGTGGACGGACACTGAAGCTTTCTTT | CASSQRAWTDTEAFF
TRBD2 | . | TRBJ2-1 | TRBV7-2 | TGTGCCAGCAGCAGGGACTACGTCAATGAGCAGTTCTTC | CASSRDYVNEQFF
TRBD1 | . | TRBJ1-2 | TRBV4-1 | TGCGCCAGCAGCCAAAGGGACAGGGTAGTTAACTATGGCTACACCTTC | CASSQRDRVVNYGYTF
TRBD2 | . | TRBJ2-3 | TRBV5-1 | TGCGCCAGCAGCCCCCGACCGGGACTAGGGGTACCGAGAACGCAGTATTTT | CASSPRPGLGVPRTQYF
. | few | TRBJ2-5 | TRBV5-1 | TGCGCCAGCAGCTTGGACAGGGTAGAGACCCAGTACTTC | CASSLDRVETQYF
. | . | TRBJ2-3 | TRBV7-2 | TGTGCCAGCAGCTTACTGTCAGATACGCAGTATTTT | CASSLLSDTQYF
. | . | TRBJ2-7 | TRBV6-5 | TGTGCCAGCAGTTATATGGGGGTTAGCGAGCAGTACTTC | CASSYMGVSEQYF
TRBD1 | . | TRBJ2-7 | TRBV10-3 | TGTGCCATCAGGGAGACAGGGGGCGGCTACGAGCAGTACTTC | CAIRETGGGYEQYF
TRBD2 | . | TRBJ2-3 | TRBV4-1 | TGCGCCAGCAGCCAAGATCGAATAATAACTAGCGGGAGGATTAGCACAGATACGCAGTATTTT | CASSQDRIITSGRISTDTQYF
TRBD2 | . | TRBJ2-7 | TRBV7-9 | TGTGCCAGCAGTTCCTCCGGGGGGTTTTACGAGCAGTACTTC | CASSSSGGFYEQYF
. | . | TRBJ2-5 | TRBV5-1 | TGCGCCAGCAGGAGGTTTGGGGAGGAGACCCAGTACTTC | CASRRFGEETQYF
TRBD1 | . | TRBJ1-5 | TRBV7-2 | TGTGCCAGCAGCAGAACCGGGACAGGGAAGACTCAGCCCCAGCATTTT | CASSRTGTGKTQPQHF
. | . | TRBJ2-5 | TRBV7-9 | TGTGCCAGCAGGGCCGGGACATCCTCTGAGCAGTACTTC | CASRAGTSSEQYF
TRBD1 | . | TRBJ2-7 | TRBV29-1 | TGCAGCGTCGGACAGGGAACCTACGAGCAGTACTTC | CSVGQGTYEQYF
TRBD1 | . | TRBJ1-5 | TRBV19 | TGTGCCAGTAGTATAGCGGGGGACAGACCCAATCAGCCCCAGCATTTT | CASSIAGDRPNQPQHF
TRBD2 | . | TRBJ2-1 | TRBV7-2 | TGTGCCAGCAGCTTAGGACTAGCGGGGGGTGAGCAGTTCTTC | CASSLGLAGGEQFF
. | . | TRBJ1-2 | TRBV29-1 | TGCAGCGCCATAGTAGGGGGAGATGGCTACACCTTC | CSAIVGGDGYTF
. | . | TRBJ2-3 | TRBV10-3 | TGTGCCATCAGTACCACAGATACGCAGTATTTT | CAISTTDTQYF
TRBD1 | . | TRBJ1-6 | TRBV6-6 | TGTGCCAGCAGTTACCTTACAGGGGCGTATAATTCACCCCTCCACTTT | CASSYLTGAYNSPLHF
. | . | TRBJ2-3 | TRBV27 | TGTGCCAGCAGTTTTCAGGGGAAGGATACGCAGTATTTT | CASSFQGKDTQYF
TRBD2 | . | TRBJ2-1 | TRBV6-9 | TGTGCCAGCAGTCCGATTCTAGCGGAGGGATACAATGAGCAGTTCTTC | CASSPILAEGYNEQFF
TRBD2 | . | TRBJ2-1 | TRBV5-1 | TGCGCCAGCAGCCCCGTTGGGGGGGGACATGAGCAGTTCTTC | CASSPVGGGHEQFF
. | . | TRBJ2-5 | TRBV7-6 | TGTGCCAGCAGCTCCCAGATACAAGAGACCCAGTACTTC | CASSSQIQETQYF
TRBD2 | once | TRBJ2-2 | TRBV27 | TGTGCCAGCAGTTCACCGACGGGGGGAAAAACCGGGGAGCTGTTTTTT | CASSSPTGGKTGELFF
. | once | TRBJ2-7 | TRBV5-1 | TGCGCCAGCAGCTCGGGCCAGGGTCCAAACCGCTACGAGCAGTACTTC | CASSSGQGPNRYEQYF
. | . | TRBJ1-4 | TRBV23-1 | TGCGCCAGCAGTCAATCTGGGCTTCATCCAGCAACTAATGAAAAACTGTTTTTT | CASSQSGLHPATNEKLFF
. | . | TRBJ2-7 | TRBV5-6 | TGTGCCAGCAGCTCCGGGATCTCCTACGAGCAGTACTTC | CASSSGISYEQYF
. | . | TRBJ1-6 | TRBV5-8 | TGTGCCAGCAGCTTGGTGACCTATAATTCACCCCTCCACTTT | CASSLVTYNSPLHF